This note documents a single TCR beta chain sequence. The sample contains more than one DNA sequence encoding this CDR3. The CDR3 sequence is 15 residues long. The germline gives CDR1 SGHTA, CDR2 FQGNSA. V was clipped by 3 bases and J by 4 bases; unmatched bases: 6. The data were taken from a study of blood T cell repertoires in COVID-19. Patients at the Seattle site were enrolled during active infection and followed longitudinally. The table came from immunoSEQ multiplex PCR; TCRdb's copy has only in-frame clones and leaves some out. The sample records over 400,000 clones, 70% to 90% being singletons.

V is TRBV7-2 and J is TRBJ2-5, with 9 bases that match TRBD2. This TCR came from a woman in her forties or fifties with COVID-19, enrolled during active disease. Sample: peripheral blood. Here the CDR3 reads CASSLVAGGGETQYF. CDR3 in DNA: TGTGCCAGCAGCTTGGTTGCGGGGGGGGGAGAGACCCAGTACTTC.